A selection of T cell receptor beta chains follows, all from one sample in a study of Graves' ophthalmopathy and Graves' hyperthyroidism. TCRdb recomputed calls from the multiplex PCR reads with MiXCR, one row per CDR3 protein. The table records 600,000 to 950,000 distinct CDR3 sequences, 35% to 50% of them present only once. Source material: peripheral blood. Receptors were obtained from an adult man with Graves' ophthalmopathy. CDR3s include the opening cysteine and the closing phenylalanine or tryptophan. A D gene is named only where the DNA matches it firmly. Not all rows give a size; the values are once, few, many and, for expanded clones, a class.

cdr3_length: 14; clone_size: -; d_call: -; j_call: TRBJ1-1; v_call: TRBV10-3; cdr3_nt: TGTGCCATCAGTTCAGCAGGGGTTCGAACTGAAGCTTTCTTT; cdr3_aa: CAISSAGVRTEAFF
cdr3_length: 11; clone_size: many; d_call: -; j_call: TRBJ2-7; v_call: TRBV29-1; cdr3_nt: TGCAGCGTTAGAGACACAAACGAGCAGTACTTC; cdr3_aa: CSVRDTNEQYF
cdr3_length: 14; clone_size: -; d_call: TRBD1; j_call: TRBJ1-2; v_call: TRBV29-1; cdr3_nt: TGCAGCGTTGATCCGGCAGGGGGTAACTATGGCTACACCTTC; cdr3_aa: CSVDPAGGNYGYTF
cdr3_length: 19; clone_size: -; d_call: -; j_call: TRBJ1-1; v_call: TRBV6-5; cdr3_nt: TGTGCCAGCAGTTACTCAACAGGGAACACCGGGACATCAGGCACTGAAGCTTTCTTT; cdr3_aa: CASSYSTGNTGTSGTEAFF
cdr3_length: 16; clone_size: few; d_call: TRBD1; j_call: TRBJ1-2; v_call: TRBV2; cdr3_nt: TGTGCCAGCAGTCCGCGGGACAGAACCTTTAACTATGGCTACACCTTC; cdr3_aa: CASSPRDRTFNYGYTF
cdr3_length: 13; clone_size: many; d_call: TRBD2; j_call: TRBJ2-7; v_call: TRBV29-1; cdr3_nt: TGCAGCGTGACTAGCGGCCCCTCCTACGAGCAGTACTTC; cdr3_aa: CSVTSGPSYEQYF
cdr3_length: 16; clone_size: few; d_call: -; j_call: TRBJ1-4; v_call: TRBV11-1; cdr3_nt: TGTGCCAGCAGCTTAGCGCGGGCACCTTTTGACGAAAAACTGTTTTTT; cdr3_aa: CASSLARAPFDEKLFF
cdr3_length: 14; clone_size: -; d_call: -; j_call: TRBJ1-5; v_call: TRBV20-1; cdr3_nt: TGCAGTGCTAGTAGGGCAGTTGGCAATCAGCCCCAGCATTTT; cdr3_aa: CSASRAVGNQPQHF
cdr3_length: 13; clone_size: many; d_call: -; j_call: TRBJ2-7; v_call: TRBV2; cdr3_nt: TGTGCCAGCAGTGTAGAGGGGTACTACGAGCAGTACTTC; cdr3_aa: CASSVEGYYEQYF
cdr3_length: 16; clone_size: -; d_call: TRBD1; j_call: TRBJ1-2; v_call: TRBV15; cdr3_nt: TGTGCCACCAGCAGGGGACAGGGAGGGGGCCCCTATGGCTACACCTTC; cdr3_aa: CATSRGQGGGPYGYTF
cdr3_length: 15; clone_size: -; d_call: -; j_call: TRBJ2-7; v_call: TRBV11-2; cdr3_nt: TGTGCCAGCAGCGGTAGCGGAGGACCTCTCGACGAGCGGTACTTC; cdr3_aa: CASSGSGGPLDERYF
cdr3_length: 15; clone_size: many; d_call: TRBD2; j_call: TRBJ2-5; v_call: TRBV7-2; cdr3_nt: TGTGCCAGCAGCTTAGGGACTAGCGGGAAAGAGACCCAGTACTTC; cdr3_aa: CASSLGTSGKETQYF
cdr3_length: 15; clone_size: few; d_call: -; j_call: TRBJ1-3; v_call: TRBV2; cdr3_nt: TGTGCCAGCAGTATGACCGTATTCTCTGGAAACACCATATATTTT; cdr3_aa: CASSMTVFSGNTIYF
cdr3_length: 16; clone_size: many; d_call: TRBD2; j_call: TRBJ2-5; v_call: TRBV14; cdr3_nt: TGTGCCAGCAGCCAAGATAGAGGCGGGAGAAGACAGACCCAGTACTTC; cdr3_aa: CASSQDRGGRRQTQYF
cdr3_length: 14; clone_size: -; d_call: -; j_call: TRBJ1-5; v_call: TRBV6-7; cdr3_nt: TGTGCCAGCAGTTCTGGGGACACCAATCAGCCCCAGCATTTT; cdr3_aa: CASSSGDTNQPQHF
cdr3_length: 13; clone_size: -; d_call: -; j_call: TRBJ1-1; v_call: TRBV29-1; cdr3_nt: TGCAGCGTTGTCGTCAGGATGAACACTGAAGCTTTCTTT; cdr3_aa: CSVVVRMNTEAFF
cdr3_length: 14; clone_size: -; d_call: TRBD1; j_call: TRBJ1-5; v_call: TRBV10-3; cdr3_nt: TGTGCCAGCAGTTACGGGGACAGGGGAGGGCCCCAGCATTTT; cdr3_aa: CASSYGDRGGPQHF
cdr3_length: 17; clone_size: -; d_call: -; j_call: TRBJ2-2; v_call: TRBV25-1; cdr3_nt: TGTGCCAGCAGCCCGAACGTTGGGGGAGTAGGCACCGGGGAGCTGTTTTTT; cdr3_aa: CASSPNVGGVGTGELFF
cdr3_length: 13; clone_size: few; d_call: -; j_call: TRBJ2-7; v_call: TRBV5-6; cdr3_nt: TGTGCCAGCCTCTCGACACTCACCTACGAGCAGTACTTC; cdr3_aa: CASLSTLTYEQYF
cdr3_length: 15; clone_size: -; d_call: TRBD2; j_call: TRBJ2-1; v_call: TRBV10-3; cdr3_nt: TGTGCCATCAAGGACCTAGCGGGGGGGCGGAATGAGCAGTTCTTC; cdr3_aa: CAIKDLAGGRNEQFF
cdr3_length: 13; clone_size: many; d_call: -; j_call: TRBJ2-2; v_call: TRBV10-2; cdr3_nt: TGCGCCAGTGCGGACAGTAACACCGGGGAGCTGTTTTTT; cdr3_aa: CASADSNTGELFF
cdr3_length: 15; clone_size: once; d_call: -; j_call: TRBJ2-3; v_call: TRBV25-1; cdr3_nt: TGTGCCAGCAGTGAAAGGCTAGGGCTCGGAAATACGCAGTATTTT; cdr3_aa: CASSERLGLGNTQYF
cdr3_length: 15; clone_size: few; d_call: -; j_call: TRBJ1-1; v_call: TRBV2; cdr3_nt: TGTGCCAGCAGTTACCCCAGGGGTCGAGTGACTGAAGCTTTCTTT; cdr3_aa: CASSYPRGRVTEAFF
cdr3_length: 14; clone_size: -; d_call: TRBD2; j_call: TRBJ2-7; v_call: TRBV7-9; cdr3_nt: TGTGCCAGCGAAGCGGCGGGAGGCCTCTACGAGCAGTACTTC; cdr3_aa: CASEAAGGLYEQYF
cdr3_length: 12; clone_size: few; d_call: -; j_call: TRBJ1-5; v_call: TRBV24-1; cdr3_nt: TGTGCCAGCAGTTACCCCTATCAGCCCCAGCATTTT; cdr3_aa: CASSYPYQPQHF
cdr3_length: 14; clone_size: -; d_call: -; j_call: TRBJ1-6; v_call: TRBV7-2; cdr3_nt: TGTGCCAGCAGTTTATCGACACGGAATTCACCCCTCCACTTT; cdr3_aa: CASSLSTRNSPLHF
cdr3_length: 15; clone_size: -; d_call: TRBD2; j_call: TRBJ2-5; v_call: TRBV12-3/TRBV12-4; cdr3_nt: TGTGCCAGCAGTTTGCTAGCGGGGGACCAAGAGACCCAGTACTTC; cdr3_aa: CASSLLAGDQETQYF
cdr3_length: 14; clone_size: many; d_call: -; j_call: TRBJ1-4; v_call: TRBV7-9; cdr3_nt: TGTGCCAGCAGCTTAAGTGCCGGGAATGAAAAACTGTTTTTT; cdr3_aa: CASSLSAGNEKLFF
cdr3_length: 12; clone_size: few; d_call: -; j_call: TRBJ1-1; v_call: TRBV2; cdr3_nt: TGTGCCAGTGCACGGGGAAACACTGAAGCTTTCTTT; cdr3_aa: CASARGNTEAFF
cdr3_length: 15; clone_size: -; d_call: -; j_call: TRBJ2-6; v_call: TRBV7-3; cdr3_nt: TGTGCCAGCAGCTTCCGAGCCCCTGGGGCCAACGTCCTGACTTTC; cdr3_aa: CASSFRAPGANVLTF
cdr3_length: 16; clone_size: -; d_call: TRBD1; j_call: TRBJ1-2; v_call: TRBV7-9; cdr3_nt: TGTGCCAGCAGCCCCGAGCGCGGGACAGGGGGCTATGGCTACACCTTC; cdr3_aa: CASSPERGTGGYGYTF